Shown below are 13 T cell receptor beta chains from a single sample sequenced in a study of control samples from healthy donors and cancer patients. Using immunoSEQ multiplex PCR, the repertoire was profiled, and TCRdb retains in-frame clones only, with some absent. Among roughly 100,000 clones listed, more than 85% were seen once. Sequenced input: PBMCs. The source is a man aged 55-75 years with lung cancer.

The gene calls are TRBV6-5 and TRBJ2-7; 8 positions match TRBD1. The CDR3 contains 12 residues. The ends lost 6 bases at V and 5 bases at J; junction bases unmatched: 3. CDR1 is MNHEY, CDR2 SVGAGI, per germline. CDR3: CASRQGADEQYV. The CDR3 DNA follows: TGTGCCAGCAGGCAGGGGGCGGACGAGCAGTACGTC.

The genes are TRBV30 and TRBJ1-2; the match to TRBD1 covers 7 bases. The ends lost 7 bases at V and 4 bases at J; junction bases unmatched: 3. This CDR3 spans 11 amino acids. The germline gives CDR1 GTSNPN, CDR2 SVGIG (reference sequence). The chain's CDR3 is CASTGLYGYTF. The DNA of the CDR3 is TGTGCCTCGACAGGGCTCTATGGCTACACCTTC.

The chain carries TRBV5-1 and TRBJ2-6; D gene uncertain. Trimming took off 0 bases at V and 0 bases at J, with 7 bases between the two ends. This CDR3 spans 16 amino acids. CDR1 is SGHRS, CDR2 YFSETQ, per germline. The CDR3 DNA reads TGCGCCAGCAGCTTGGCGGAAATCTCTGGGGCCAACGTCCTGACTTTC. Amino acid sequence: CASSLAEISGANVLTF.

The chain links TRBV24-1 to TRBJ2-2; perhaps TRBD2 as D (5 bases). Germline lookup yields CDR1 KGHDR and CDR2 SFDVKD. Trimming left V 6 bases short and J 3 bases short, with 10 bases between. The length of the CDR3 is 14 residues. CDR3: CATSLGNYTGELFF. CDR3 bases: TGTGCCACCAGTCTCGGGAACTACACCGGGGAGCTGTTTTTT.

The chain employs TRBV5-1 and TRBJ2-1; D uncertain. Trimming left V 0 bases short and J 10 bases short, with 11 bases between. The length of the CDR3 is 13 residues. Germline V gene data show CDR1 as SGHRS and CDR2 as YFSETQ. CDR3 sequence: CASSLGRREEQFF. The CDR3 bases are TGCGCCAGCAGCTTGGGGCGTAGGGAAGAGCAGTTCTTC.

The V gene is TRBV28, the J gene TRBJ1-4; D remains unclear. V was clipped by 2 bases and J by 7 bases, with 2 bases between them. CDR3 length: 11 amino acids. CDR1 is MDHEN and CDR2 is SYDVKM in the germline V gene. This chain's CDR3 is CASSLSEKLFF. CDR3 sequence (DNA): TGTGCCAGCAGTTTAAGTGAAAAACTGTTTTTT.

V is TRBV5-4 and J is TRBJ2-1, with D unresolved. The CDR3 is 16 residues long. CDR1 SGHNT and CDR2 YYREEE come from the germline V gene (reference sequence). Trimming took 3 bases from V and 8 from J, leaving 21 bases between them. The chain's CDR3 is CASSSPQTPMFYEQFF. CDR3 in DNA: TGTGCCAGCAGCTCGCCACAAACCCCGATGTTCTATGAGCAGTTCTTC. Complete variable domain (other parts from reference TRBV5-4 and TRBJ2-1): ETGVTQSPTHLIKTRGQQVTLRCSSQSGHNTVSWYQQALGQGPQFIFQYYREEENGRGNFPPRFSGLQFPNYSSELNVNALELDDSALYLCASSSPQTPMFYEQFFGPGTRLTVL.

This clone was detected once. The chain uses TRBV6-6 and TRBJ2-6; D remains unclear. This CDR3 is 16 amino acids long. The germline V and J ends were trimmed by 7 bases and 0 bases, with 13 bases remaining between them. Germline CDR1 and CDR2: MNHNY and SVGAGI (reference sequence). CDR3 protein: CASNPTDYSGANVLTF. The CDR3 DNA is TGTGCCAGCAATCCTACGGATTACTCTGGGGCCAACGTCCTGACTTTC.

This chain uses TRBV18 with TRBJ1-1, with D possibly matching TRBD1 (5 bases). There are 16 residues in the CDR3. V lost 3 bases and J lost 0, with 14 bases in between. Looked up from germline, CDR1 is KGHSH and CDR2 is LQKENI. The CDR3 DNA is TGTGCCAGCTCACCCGATACAGGACGGGTGAACACTGAAGCTTTCTTT. Protein: CASSPDTGRVNTEAFF.

This chain uses TRBV7-2 with TRBJ2-5; 8 bases fit TRBD2. Germline CDR1 and CDR2: SGHTA and FQGNSA. J lost 5 bases, V lost 4 bases, and 12 bases had no gene match. CDR3 length equals 16 residues. For the CDR3, the DNA is TGTGCCAGCAGCTCCCCCGGGGGGGGGCCCGGGGAGACCCAGTACTTC. Its protein is CASSSPGGGPGETQYF.

This chain uses TRBV11-2 with TRBJ1-5; 7 nucleotides agree with TRBD1. CDR1 is SGHAT, CDR2 FQNNGV, per germline. CDR3 length: 14 amino acids. Germline trimming cut 6 bases from V and 5 bases from J; bases unmatched to any gene: 7. DNA for the CDR3: TGTGCCAGCAGTCAGGGGGTCGGGGATCAGCCCCAGCATTTT. Its translation is CASSQGVGDQPQHF. The full variable domain, its missing parts supplied by reference TRBV11-2 and TRBJ1-5, is EAGVAQSPRYKIIEKRQSVAFWCNPISGHATLYWYQQILGQGPKLLIQFQNNGVVDDSQLPKDRFSAERLKGVDSTLKIQPAKLEDSAVYLCASSQGVGDQPQHFGDGTRLSIL.

The chain has TRBV6-6 and TRBJ1-1; weak D call: TRBD1 (6 bases). This CDR3 has 12 residues. CDR1 MNHNY and CDR2 SVGAGI come from the germline V gene (reference sequence). V was cut by 7 bases and J by 8 bases, with 14 bases left in between. The CDR3 region has the DNA TGTGCCAGCACCTTACAGGGATCAGAAGCTTTCTTT. It translates to CASTLQGSEAFF.

This chain connects TRBV6-5 to TRBJ2-7, with a tentative D call TRBD2 (6 bases). In germline, CDR1 is MNHEY, CDR2 SVGAGI. The V gene lost 6 bases and the J gene lost 0 bases, with 12 bases spanning the gap. The CDR3 covers 14 residues. The CDR3 nucleotides are TGTGCCAGCAGACTCCGGGAGTCCTCCTACGAGCAGTACGTC. The encoded protein is CASRLRESSYEQYV.